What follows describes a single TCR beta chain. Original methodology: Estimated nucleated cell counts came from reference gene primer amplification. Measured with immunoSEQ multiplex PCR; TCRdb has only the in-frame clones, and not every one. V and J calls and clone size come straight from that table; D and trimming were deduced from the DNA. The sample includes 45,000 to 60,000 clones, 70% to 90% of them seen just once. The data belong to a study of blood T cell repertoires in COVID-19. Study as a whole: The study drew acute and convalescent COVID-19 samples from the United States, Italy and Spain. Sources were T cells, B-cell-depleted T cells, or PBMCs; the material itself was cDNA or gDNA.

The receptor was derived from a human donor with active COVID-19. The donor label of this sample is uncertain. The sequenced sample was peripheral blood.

The CDR3 sequence is CASSRSLRDRGFYEQYF. The CDR3 bases are TGTGCCAGCAGTCGAAGCCTCCGGGACAGGGGGTTCTACGAGCAGTACTTC. The rearrangement uses TRBV28 and TRBJ2-7; 11 positions match TRBD1. The CDR3 length is 17 residues. Germline V lookup: CDR1 MDHEN, CDR2 SYDVKM. With V trimmed by 5 bases and J by 3 bases, 12 bases remained unmatched.